These 29 T cell receptor beta chains share one sample of origin, sequenced in a study of cytomegalovirus exposure and HLA in healthy donors. PCR employed 60 Vbeta and 13 Jbeta primers. Clones were sequenced by immunoSEQ multiplex PCR, and TCRdb holds only the in-frame ones, with some missing. Among approximately 220,000 clones listed, roughly 80% were seen once. Sequencing was performed on PBMCs. The origin of the receptors is a man aged 30-40 years in good health and CMV-seronegative.

The chain carries TRBV5-1 and TRBJ2-7; the match to TRBD2 covers 10 bases. Germline V gene sequence: CDR1 SGHRS, CDR2 YFSETQ. CDR3 length: 16 residues. V shed 3 bases and J 0 bases; nucleotides not matched to a gene: 6. This CDR3 reads CASSYLAGASSYEQYF. In DNA form, the CDR3 reads TGCGCCAGCAGCTATCTAGCGGGAGCATCCTCCTACGAGCAGTACTTC.

V is TRBV5-4 and J is TRBJ1-2; D not resolved. Germline V gene sequence: CDR1 SGHNT, CDR2 YYREEE (reference sequence). The CDR3 is made up of 15 amino acids. Trimming cost V 0 bases and J 2 bases, with 11 bases left between them. The CDR3 loop reads CASSLVPGLNYGYTF. DNA for the CDR3: TGTGCCAGCAGCTTGGTCCCAGGCCTGAACTATGGCTACACCTTC.

The count of this clone is one. The chain carries TRBV7-9 and TRBJ2-1; D is unclear. V lost 2 bases and J lost 6, with 11 bases in between. Per germline, CDR1 SEHNR and CDR2 FQNEAQ (reference sequence). This CDR3 region has 14 residues. The CDR3 loop reads CASSLSPNVNEQFF. CDR3 bases: TGTGCCAGCAGCTTAAGCCCTAACGTCAATGAGCAGTTCTTC.

This chain connects TRBV28 to TRBJ2-3; no definite D call. Germline V gives CDR1 MDHEN, CDR2 SYDVKM. This CDR3 contains 15 residues. The V end lost 5 bases, the J end lost 0 bases, and 12 bases lay between the germline ends. CDR3 loop: CASSTSLPSTDTQYF. CDR3 in DNA: TGTGCCAGCAGTACGAGTCTACCTAGCACAGATACGCAGTATTTT.

This sequence joins TRBV5-4 and TRBJ2-5; TRBD2 matches at 11 bases. Germline CDR1 reads SGHNT; CDR2 reads YYREEE (reference sequence). The length of the CDR3 is 15 residues. The junction had 6 bases not matched to a gene; V was cut back by 3 bases and J by 5 bases. CDR3 sequence: CASSSPSGGFETQYF. The DNA for the CDR3 is TGTGCCAGCAGCTCACCTAGCGGGGGGTTTGAGACCCAGTACTTC.

This chain joins TRBV19 and TRBJ1-5; tentatively, D is TRBD1 (6 bases). The germline V gene has CDR1 LNHDA and CDR2 SQIVND (reference sequence). Between the trimmed V and J ends, which lost 5 bases and 4 bases, there was a span of 15 bases. CDR3 length equals 15 residues. CDR3 region: CASSFGIRGNQPQHF. The DNA of the CDR3 is TGTGCCAGTAGTTTTGGCATCAGGGGAAATCAGCCCCAGCATTTT.

J is TRBJ2-5 and V is TRBV5-6; D is perhaps TRBD2 (6 bases). V dropped 1 base and J dropped 1 base, with 14 bases sitting between them. Germline values: CDR1 SGHDT, CDR2 YYEEEE. CDR3 size: 16 residues. CDR3 region: CASSLYRGAPQETQYF. CDR3 bases: TGTGCCAGCAGCTTGTATCGCGGGGCGCCCCAAGAGACCCAGTACTTC.

Regarding this clone: The sample has other DNA sequences that encode this CDR3 too. The CDR3 nucleotides read TGTGCCAGCAGCTTAGGGGGGGGTACTGAAGCTTTCTTT. This translates into CASSLGGGTEAFF. V usage is TRBV5-4 and J usage is TRBJ1-1, with TRBD1 as a possible D gene (6 bases). V gave up 2 bases and J gave up 5 bases, with 10 bases separating them. The CDR3 is made up of 13 amino acids. Germline V gene lookup returns CDR1 SGHNT and CDR2 YYREEE (reference sequence).

This chain joins TRBV2 and TRBJ1-1; D might be TRBD1 (5 bases). The germline V and J ends were trimmed by 3 bases and 8 bases, with 16 bases remaining between them. The CDR3 contains 14 residues. Germline lookup yields CDR1 SNHLY and CDR2 FYNNEI. CDR3 region: CASSEGLPNAEAFF. CDR3 bases: TGTGCCAGCAGTGAGGGACTCCCGAATGCGGAAGCTTTCTTT.

The chain uses TRBV6-1 and TRBJ1-6; 7 bases align to TRBD1. The CDR3 contains 18 residues. V gave up 2 bases and J gave up 3 bases; unmatched junction bases: 10. CDR1 is MNHNS, CDR2 SASEGT, per germline. CDR3 in DNA: TGTGCCAGCAGTGAATTCGGGGGATACAGGGGCTATAATTCACCCCTCCACTTT. This gives the protein CASSEFGGYRGYNSPLHF.

This chain connects TRBV18 to TRBJ2-2; D is uncertain. The CDR3 contains 15 residues. CDR1 and CDR2 (germline): KGHSH, LQKENI. V was trimmed by 6 bases and J by 1 base, leaving 12 bases between them. The CDR3 DNA is TGTGCCAGCTCTCCCAGGTCGAGGAACACCGGGGAGCTGTTTTTT. It yields the protein CASSPRSRNTGELFF.

This clone has only one observation. The chain carries TRBV5-1 and TRBJ2-5; D might be TRBD1 (6 bases). Germline V gene data show CDR1 as SGHRS and CDR2 as YFSETQ. The V and J ends lost 4 bases and 1 base respectively, with 17 bases between them. CDR3 length: 16 amino acids. CDR3 in DNA: TGCGCCAGCAGCAACCGACAGGCCGCCCCCCAAGAGACCCAGTACTTC. Amino acid sequence: CASSNRQAAPQETQYF.

V and J are TRBV6-5 and TRBJ1-1; 11 positions agree with TRBD1. The CDR3 spans 14 residues. The germline V gene has CDR1 MNHEY and CDR2 SVGAGI. V lost 6 bases, J lost 3 bases, and 3 bases stayed unmatched. CDR3 amino acids: CASRDRGRDTEAFF. DNA for the CDR3: TGTGCCAGCAGGGACAGGGGGCGGGACACTGAAGCTTTCTTT.

This clone has only a few counts. The rearrangement uses TRBV6-5 and TRBJ2-7, with D unclear. In germline, CDR1 is MNHEY, CDR2 SVGAGI. Trimming took 2 bases from V and 0 from J, leaving 14 bases between them. The CDR3 is 16 amino acids. The CDR3 is CASSYLPLHSSYEQYF. DNA for the CDR3: TGTGCCAGCAGTTACCTCCCTCTTCACAGCTCCTACGAGCAGTACTTC.

The rearrangement joins TRBV14 to TRBJ1-1, with D perhaps TRBD1 (6 bases). Germline V CDR1 and CDR2: SGHDN, FVKESK. The CDR3 runs to 15 residues. V was cut by 2 bases and J by 5 bases, with 15 bases left in between. Here the CDR3 reads CASSQQQGFETEAFF. Written as DNA, the CDR3 is TGTGCCAGCAGCCAACAGCAGGGGTTCGAAACTGAAGCTTTCTTT.

The CDR3 region has the DNA TGCGCCAGCAGCATTTCAGGCTACGAGCAGTACTTC. Translating gives CASSISGYEQYF. This chain joins TRBV4-3 and TRBJ2-7; unclear D gene. The CDR3 has 12 residues. V lost 5 bases and J 3 bases, leaving 8 bases between the germline ends. CDR1 LGHNA and CDR2 YSLEER come from the germline V gene.

In its sample, this clone was seen once. The J gene is TRBJ1-5, the V gene TRBV2; 10 nucleotides line up with TRBD1. This CDR3 is built from 15 residues. Trimming removed 7 bases from V and 4 bases from J; junction bases left unmatched: 7. Germline loops: CDR1 SNHLY, CDR2 FYNNEI. The CDR3 region has the DNA TGTGCCAGCACCTTGACAGGGGGCACGAATCAGCCCCAGCATTTT. This encodes CASTLTGGTNQPQHF. The variable domain in full, completed from reference TRBV2 and TRBJ1-5, reads EPEVTQTPSHQVTQMGQEVILRCVPISNHLYFYWYRQILGQKVEFLVSFYNNEISEKSEIFDDQFSVERPDGSNFTLKIRSTKLEDSAMYFCASTLTGGTNQPQHFGDGTRLSIL.

The chain uses TRBV6-4 and TRBJ2-2; D perhaps matches TRBD1 (6 bases). Germline CDR1 is MRHNA and CDR2 is SNTAGT. This CDR3 contains 15 residues. Trimming pared 2 bases from V and 6 bases from J, leaving 13 bases between. The CDR3: CASSDGGAKSGELFF. CDR3 nucleotide sequence: TGTGCCAGCAGTGACGGGGGCGCTAAGTCCGGGGAGCTGTTTTTT.

Concerning this clone: Within the sample, other DNA sequences also encode this same CDR3. CDR3 bases: TGTGCCAGCAGCGTAGGAGGGATGAACACTGAAGCTTTCTTT. This gives the protein CASSVGGMNTEAFF. The chain combines TRBV9 with TRBJ1-1; D gene unclear. The V gene lost 0 bases and the J gene lost 0 bases, with 6 bases spanning the gap. The CDR3 extends over 14 amino acids. CDR1 and CDR2 from the germline V gene are SGDLS and YYNGEE.

This chain connects TRBV6-1 to TRBJ1-5; D gene unclear. The CDR3 totals 14 residues. V lost 6 bases and J lost 3, with 12 bases in between. CDR1 is MNHNS, CDR2 SASEGT, per germline. The CDR3 DNA reads as TGTGCCAGCAGCCGTCCGGGGTTCAATCAGCCCCAGCATTTT. Translation: CASSRPGFNQPQHF.

This chain joins TRBV28 and TRBJ2-7; 7 nucleotides agree with TRBD1. Germline V lookup: CDR1 MDHEN, CDR2 SYDVKM. V dropped 10 bases and J dropped 4; count of bases not matched to a gene: 10. The CDR3 spans 13 residues. CDR3 region: CAIKTGSRYEQYF. CDR3 in DNA: TGTGCCATTAAGACAGGGTCTAGGTACGAGCAGTACTTC.

The V and J genes are TRBV18 and TRBJ2-7; possibly TRBD2 for D (6 bases). The germline V gene encodes CDR1 KGHSH and CDR2 LQKENI. V was clipped by 3 bases and J by 2 bases, with 17 bases between them. The CDR3 runs 16 residues. The CDR3, as DNA: TGTGCCAGCTCACCCCTCGGGACTCAGGCCACCTACGAGCAGTACTTC. Translated, it gives CASSPLGTQATYEQYF.

The genes are TRBV7-9 and TRBJ2-5; 7 bases align to TRBD1. Looked up from germline, CDR1 is SEHNR and CDR2 is FQNEAQ (reference sequence). CDR3 length: 14 amino acids. V shed 2 bases, J shed 5 bases, and the junction held 5 bases outside the gene matches. CDR3 sequence (DNA): TGTGCCAGCAGCTTAATGAGGGGGCCCGAGACCCAGTACTTC. Its protein is CASSLMRGPETQYF.

This sequence joins TRBV4-2 and TRBJ1-6; 7 nucleotides agree with TRBD1. Unmatched junction bases numbered 5, after V lost 0 bases and J lost 6 bases. Germline CDR1 and CDR2: LGHNA and YNFKEQ. The CDR3 runs 16 residues. CDR3 protein: CASSQEVSGGNSPLHF. CDR3 nucleotides: TGTGCCAGCAGCCAAGAGGTGTCAGGGGGTAATTCACCCCTCCACTTT.

Here the CDR3 reads CASSLDRVSGYTF. Here the CDR3 DNA reads TGTGCCAGTAGCTTGGACAGGGTTAGTGGCTACACCTTC. The chain uses TRBV19 and TRBJ1-2; 8 bases are shared with TRBD1. The CDR3 totals 13 residues. CDR1 and CDR2 (germline): LNHDA, SQIVND (reference sequence). The V and J ends lost 6 bases and 7 bases, in that order; junction bases with no gene match: 7.

The rearrangement uses TRBV27 and TRBJ1-5; D gene ambiguous. Germline V gene sequence: CDR1 MNHEY, CDR2 SMNVEV (reference sequence). The CDR3 loop spans 13 amino acids. Between the trimmed V and J ends, which lost 3 bases and 7 bases, there was a span of 10 bases. In DNA form, the CDR3 reads TGTGCCAGCAGTTTGCGAGGGCACCAGCCCCAGCATTTT. It encodes CASSLRGHQPQHF.

This chain joins TRBV6-6 and TRBJ2-7; 9 positions match TRBD1. Losses at the gene ends were 6 bases for V and 5 bases for J; bases not matched to a gene: 14. Germline V gene lookup returns CDR1 MNHNY and CDR2 SVGAGI (reference sequence). The CDR3 totals 16 residues. The CDR3 sequence: CASSRPPGTGFDEQYF. CDR3 DNA: TGTGCCAGCAGCCGACCACCCGGGACAGGGTTCGACGAGCAGTACTTC.

This clone has just a few counts. The rearrangement joins TRBV2 to TRBJ2-1; 7 bases fit TRBD1. V shed 5 bases and J 8 bases; nucleotides not matched to a gene: 9. CDR1 and CDR2 (germline): SNHLY, FYNNEI. This CDR3 spans 14 amino acids. CDR3 amino acids: CASSRDTTGDEQFF. Written as DNA, the CDR3 is TGTGCCAGCAGTCGGGACACTACAGGGGATGAGCAGTTCTTC.

The V and J genes are TRBV11-3 and TRBJ2-5; 8 bases fit TRBD1. In germline, CDR1 is SGHNT, CDR2 YENEEA. The trim removed 4 bases at V and 2 bases at J, leaving 9 bases unmatched. The CDR3 runs to 16 residues. The CDR3 loop is CASSSGQGKGQETQYF. In nucleotides, the CDR3 is TGTGCCAGCAGCTCCGGACAGGGAAAAGGGCAAGAGACCCAGTACTTC. Variable domain in full (rest from reference TRBV11-3 and TRBJ2-5): EAGVVQSPRYKIIEKKQPVAFWCNPISGHNTLYWYLQNLGQGPELLIRYENEEAVDDSQLPKDRFSAERLKGVDSTLKIQPAELGDSAVYLCASSSGQGKGQETQYFGPGTRLLVL.